This TCR beta chain is from a study of blood T cell repertoires in COVID-19. About the research overall: COVID-19 samples, acute and convalescent, were from the United States, Italy and Spain. T cells, B-cell-depleted T cells, or PBMCs supplied cDNA or gDNA.

As processed by the authors: Counts of nucleated cells, estimated from reference gene primer amplification, were obtained. Clones were read by immunoSEQ multiplex PCR, and TCRdb kept only the in-frame ones, dropping some. The V and J calls and clone size come from that table; D and trimming were worked out from the DNA. The sample comprises 20,000 to 25,000 clones, around 90% of which are singletons, and approximately 9.5% rests with the top ten. This clone appeared a few times. The V end lost 3 bases, the J end lost 9 bases, and 22 bases lay between the germline ends. The CDR3 extends over 15 amino acids. Germline lookup yields CDR1 SGHDT and CDR2 YYEEEE.

This rearrangement joins TRBV5-6 to TRBJ2-7; maybe TRBD1 (9 bases). Sequencing input: peripheral blood. The sequence was obtained from a human donor with active COVID-19. The donor label of this sample is uncertain. For the CDR3, the DNA is TGTGCCAGCAGCTCCGGGGGGGACAGGGTAGGTGGGCAGTACTTC. Translating it yields CASSSGGDRVGGQYF.